One sample yielded the 32 T cell receptor beta chains listed below, sequenced in a study of CD8 T cells in Susac syndrome. Random hexamers were used to reverse transcribe about 0.5 to 1 ug of RNA. TCRdb re-analysed the immunoSEQ multiplex PCR reads in MiXCR, keeping a single row per CDR3 protein. The repertoire has fewer than 250,000 distinct CDR3 sequences, about 93% of them found once; the top ten carry 0.1%. The source material was CD4+ T cells from PBMCs. These receptors were obtained from a human donor in good health.

V and J are TRBV6-2 or TRBV6-3 and TRBJ2-5; TRBD2 agrees at 9 bases. This CDR3 has 15 amino acids. Germline trimming cut 0 bases from V and 6 bases from J; bases unmatched to any gene: 5. CDR1 MNHEY and CDR2 SVGEGT come from the germline V gene. CDR3 residues: CASSYSRGGLKTQYF. The CDR3 nucleotides read TGTGCCAGCAGTTACTCGCGGGGGGGCCTGAAGACCCAGTACTTC.

The chain joins TRBV21-1 to TRBJ1-2; TRBD1 is the table's D call and was not checked against the DNA. TRBV21-1 is given as a pseudogene. The CDR3 runs to 14 residues. The DNA of the CDR3 is TGTGCCAGCAGGCGGGGGCCTCAATCATATGGCTACACCTTC. Translation gives CASRRGPQSYGYTF.

The CDR3, as DNA: TGTGCCAGCAGCCCTGACAGACAGAACACTGAAGCTTTCTTT. Protein: CASSPDRQNTEAFF. This rearrangement joins TRBV12-3 or TRBV12-4 to TRBJ1-1; a weak D match, TRBD1 (5 bases). V shed 6 bases and J shed 1 base, with 12 bases lying between them. The CDR3 is 14 amino acids.

V and J are TRBV29-1 and TRBJ1-1, with a possible D match to TRBD1 (5 bases). This CDR3 is 15 amino acids long. The ends were cut back, 0 bases at V and 2 bases at J, with 13 bases in the middle. Germline CDR1 SQVTM, CDR2 ANQGSEA. The CDR3: CSVEDLSWTNTEAFF. The CDR3 bases are TGCAGCGTTGAAGATTTGTCATGGACAAACACTGAAGCTTTCTTT.

The CDR3 DNA is TGCGCCAGCAGCTTGCAGGGAACGGGAACCGGGGAGCTGTTTTTT. Residues: CASSLQGTGTGELFF. V is TRBV5-1 and J is TRBJ2-2; D is perhaps TRBD1 or TRBD2 (5 bases each). Trimming left V 1 base short and J 5 bases short, with 12 bases between. Germline lookup yields CDR1 SGHRS and CDR2 YFSETQ. This CDR3 region has 15 residues. Supplemented by reference TRBV5-1 and TRBJ2-2, the full variable domain reads KAGVTQTPRYLIKTRGQQVTLSCSPISGHRSVSWYQQTPGQGLQFLFEYFSETQRNKGNFPGRFSGRQFSNSRSEMNVSTLELGDSALYLCASSLQGTGTGELFFGEGSRLTVL.

The genes are TRBV4-2 and TRBJ2-2; D is unclear. Trimming took off 0 bases at V and 1 base at J, with 3 bases between the two ends. CDR3 length equals 14 residues. CDR1 LGHNA and CDR2 YNFKEQ come from the germline V gene. The CDR3: CASSQEQNTGELFF. The CDR3, as DNA: TGTGCCAGCAGCCAAGAACAGAACACCGGGGAGCTGTTTTTT.

The V call is TRBV20-1, the J call TRBJ1-1, with 8 bases aligning to TRBD1. The CDR3 totals 14 residues. The V and J ends lost 1 base and 4 bases, in that order; junction bases with no gene match: 5. In germline, CDR1 is DFQATT, CDR2 SNEGSKA (reference sequence). The CDR3 reads CSARGGQGPTEAFF. The CDR3 nucleotides are TGCAGTGCTAGAGGTGGACAGGGTCCCACTGAAGCTTTCTTT.

The chain links TRBV9 to TRBJ2-1; TRBD2 agrees at 9 bases. CDR1 SGDLS and CDR2 YYNGEE come from the germline V gene. V trimming: 0 bases; J trimming: 0 bases; junction bases outside the gene matches: 1. This CDR3 is built from 16 residues. The CDR3 region is CASSVEAGGSYNEQFF. The CDR3 DNA sequence: TGTGCCAGCAGCGTAGAAGCGGGGGGCTCCTACAATGAGCAGTTCTTC.

This clonotype came up once. J is TRBJ1-2 and V is TRBV29-1; possibly TRBD1 for D (5 bases). This CDR3 region has 14 residues. V dropped 6 bases and J dropped 8 bases, with 22 bases sitting between them. Germline CDR1 and CDR2: SQVTM and ANQGSEA. For the CDR3, the DNA is TGCAGCGTCGCCGGTGGAAAGGGACTAGGCGGCTACACCTTC. Its protein is CSVAGGKGLGGYTF.

The chain links TRBV15 to TRBJ1-1, with TRBD1 identical over 8 bases. This CDR3 contains 16 residues. CDR1 is LNHNV, CDR2 YYDKDF, per germline (reference sequence). The V segment lost 1 base and the J segment 1 base; nucleotides outside the gene matches: 5. CDR3 sequence: CATSRGWTGPNTEAFF. The CDR3 DNA follows: TGTGCCACCAGCAGAGGATGGACAGGGCCGAACACTGAAGCTTTCTTT.

V is TRBV2 and J is TRBJ2-7; the D call may be TRBD1 or TRBD2 (6 bases each). There are 14 residues in the CDR3. CDR1 and CDR2 from the germline V gene are SNHLY and FYNNEI. Trimming removed 3 bases at V and 2 bases at J, with 11 bases between. The CDR3 nucleotides are TGTGCCAGCAGTGAGGGGGGCGGGGCCTACGAGCAGTACTTC. This gives the protein CASSEGGGAYEQYF.

The chain combines TRBV29-1 with TRBJ1-6; 9 nucleotides line up with TRBD1. This CDR3 is built from 13 residues. Unmatched junction bases numbered 4, after V lost 6 bases and J lost 7 bases. Germline V gene lookup returns CDR1 SQVTM and CDR2 ANQGSEA. The CDR3 DNA follows: TGCAGCGTACAGGGGGCTTGGAATTCACCCCTCCACTTT. Translation gives CSVQGAWNSPLHF.

The gene calls are TRBV6-2 or TRBV6-3 and TRBJ2-3; 7 bases align to TRBD2. The CDR3 loop spans 14 amino acids. V was clipped by 5 bases and J by 4 bases; unmatched bases: 6. Germline values: CDR1 MNHEY, CDR2 SVGEGT. This chain's CDR3 is CASSLGGMADTQYF. The CDR3 nucleotides read TGTGCCAGCAGTCTCGGGGGGATGGCAGATACGCAGTATTTT.

The V gene is TRBV5-1, the J gene TRBJ1-5; D remains unclear. Between the trimmed V and J ends, which lost 4 bases and 6 bases, there was a span of 11 bases. Germline CDR1 SGHRS, CDR2 YFSETQ. The CDR3 contains 13 residues. CDR3 in DNA: TGCGCCAGCAGCCCCGATCTCGTTCAGCCCCAGCATTTT. Its translation: CASSPDLVQPQHF.

In DNA, the CDR3 is TGTGCCAGCAGTGAATTTGATCTGAATTCACCCCTCCACTTT. This gives the protein CASSEFDLNSPLHF. This chain links TRBV2 with TRBJ1-6; D gene unclear. V lost 2 bases to trimming and J lost 7 bases, with 9 bases between them. The germline CDR1 and CDR2 sequences are SNHLY and FYNNEI. The CDR3 has 14 residues.

V gene TRBV7-6 combines with J gene TRBJ1-6, with D possibly TRBD1 on 6 matching bases. The germline CDR1 and CDR2 sequences are SGHVS and FNYEAQ. This CDR3 spans 15 amino acids. Deletions cut 2 bases from V and 8 bases from J, with 13 bases between. CDR3 region: CASSLIGSGDSPLHF. The DNA of the CDR3 is TGTGCCAGCAGCTTAATAGGGTCAGGGGATTCACCCCTCCACTTT. Based on the CDR3 plus reference TRBV7-6 and TRBJ1-6, the full variable domain is GAGVSQSPRYKVTKRGQDVALRCDPISGHVSLYWYRQALGQGPEFLTYFNYEAQQDKSGLPNDRFSAERPEGSISTLTIQRTEQRDSAMYRCASSLIGSGDSPLHFGNGTRLTVT.

This rearrangement joins TRBV30 to TRBJ1-4, with D unclear. The CDR3 is made up of 15 amino acids. Germline V gene sequence: CDR1 GTSNPN, CDR2 SVGIG (reference sequence). The V gene lost 1 base and the J gene lost 5 bases, with 14 bases spanning the gap. The CDR3 loop reads CAWSGTDYGNEKLFF. In DNA, the CDR3 is TGTGCCTGGAGTGGAACGGACTACGGGAATGAAAAACTGTTTTTT.

This sequence joins TRBV5-1 and TRBJ2-7; 7 nucleotides match TRBD1. Germline trimming cut 3 bases from V and 2 bases from J; bases unmatched to any gene: 8. In germline, CDR1 is SGHRS, CDR2 YFSETQ. The CDR3 is 15 amino acids. The CDR3 DNA is TGCGCCAGCAGCTCTTCCAGGGACAGCGCCTACGAGCAGTACTTC. It encodes CASSSSRDSAYEQYF. The variable domain in full, with the rest retrieved from reference TRBV5-1 and TRBJ2-7, is KAGVTQTPRYLIKTRGQQVTLSCSPISGHRSVSWYQQTPGQGLQFLFEYFSETQRNKGNFPGRFSGRQFSNSRSEMNVSTLELGDSALYLCASSSSRDSAYEQYFGPGTRLTVT.

V gene TRBV5-1 combines with J gene TRBJ1-6; a weak D match, TRBD1 (5 bases). V gave up 0 bases and J gave up 9 bases, with 13 bases separating them. This CDR3 is built from 15 residues. Germline CDR1 and CDR2: SGHRS and YFSETQ. CDR3 nucleotide sequence: TGCGCCAGCAGCTTGGACGCGGGGCGCGGTTCACCCCTCCACTTT. It translates to CASSLDAGRGSPLHF.

The chain employs TRBV30 and TRBJ2-3; weak D call: TRBD1 (5 bases). Looked up from germline, CDR1 is GTSNPN and CDR2 is SVGIG (reference sequence). The CDR3 spans 13 residues. Deletions cut 4 bases from V and 2 bases from J, with 10 bases between. This CDR3 reads CAWMVGATDTQYF. The CDR3 DNA sequence: TGTGCCTGGATGGTTGGGGCCACAGATACGCAGTATTTT.

The chain couples TRBV5-1 to TRBJ1-2; D is undetermined. With 3 bases removed from V and 8 bases from J, the gap between germline ends came to 11 bases. The CDR3 sequence is 12 residues long. CDR1 is SGHRS and CDR2 is YFSETQ in the germline V gene. DNA for the CDR3: TGCGCCAGCAGCTCCGGCCAACAGGGCTACACCTTC. Translation gives CASSSGQQGYTF.

V and J are TRBV5-1 and TRBJ2-7; 12 nucleotides match TRBD1. The CDR3 is 15 residues long. V trimming: 1 base; J trimming: 7 bases; junction bases outside the gene matches: 6. Germline values: CDR1 SGHRS, CDR2 YFSETQ. The CDR3 nucleotides read TGCGCCAGCAGCTTGAGGGGACAGGGGGCGAGTGAGCAGTACTTC. Protein product: CASSLRGQGASEQYF.

The chain recombines TRBV28 with TRBJ1-3; possible D gene TRBD1, 5 bases. Trimming took off 8 bases at V and 4 bases at J, with 18 bases between the two ends. This CDR3 comprises 15 residues. Looked up from germline, CDR1 is MDHEN and CDR2 is SYDVKM. This chain's CDR3 is CASLSGDLRGNTIYF. CDR3 bases: TGTGCCAGCCTTTCTGGGGACCTGAGAGGAAACACCATATATTTT.

The chain employs TRBV5-1 and TRBJ1-3; unclear D gene. The germline V gene has CDR1 SGHRS and CDR2 YFSETQ. Trimming removed 0 bases from V and 1 base from J, with 14 bases in between. The CDR3 length is 17 residues. This CDR3 is CASSLGRSRLSGNTIYF. The DNA of the CDR3 is TGCGCCAGCAGCTTGGGTCGGTCGAGACTATCTGGAAACACCATATATTTT. Based on the CDR3 plus reference TRBV5-1 and TRBJ1-3, the full variable domain is KAGVTQTPRYLIKTRGQQVTLSCSPISGHRSVSWYQQTPGQGLQFLFEYFSETQRNKGNFPGRFSGRQFSNSRSEMNVSTLELGDSALYLCASSLGRSRLSGNTIYFGEGSWLTVV.

The count of this clonotype is one. CDR3 residues: CASFKRGEAKETQYF. CDR3 coding DNA: TGTGCCAGCTTCAAGCGGGGGGAGGCGAAAGAGACCCAGTACTTC. V is TRBV12-3 or TRBV12-4 and J is TRBJ2-5; 9 bases map to TRBD2. V was clipped by 8 bases and J by 3 bases; unmatched bases: 10. There are 15 residues in the CDR3.

Only one count was recorded for this clonotype. This rearrangement joins TRBV28 to TRBJ1-5; TRBD1 aligns across 8 bases. This CDR3 spans 15 amino acids. Looked up from germline, CDR1 is MDHEN and CDR2 is SYDVKM. V lost 6 bases and J lost 6; bases outside the gene matches: 10. The CDR3 loop reads CASSLTQGESQPQHF. Here the CDR3 DNA reads TGTGCCAGCAGCCTCACACAGGGGGAGAGTCAGCCCCAGCATTTT.

V gene TRBV27 combines with J gene TRBJ2-3, with 9 bases aligning to TRBD2. CDR1 and CDR2 from the germline V gene are MNHEY and SMNVEV (reference sequence). The CDR3 is 19 residues long. V shed 2 bases and J 2 bases; nucleotides not matched to a gene: 14. CDR3 region: CASSLRALAGTPFTDTQYF. DNA for the CDR3: TGTGCCAGCAGTTTAAGGGCCCTAGCGGGGACACCCTTCACAGATACGCAGTATTTT.

The CDR3: CSVPKNLAEETQYF. CDR3 bases: TGCAGCGTCCCAAAGAACCTAGCGGAAGAGACCCAGTACTTC. The chain is built from TRBV29-1 and TRBJ2-5; 7 nucleotides align to TRBD2. This CDR3 is 14 amino acids long. CDR1 is SQVTM, CDR2 ANQGSEA, per germline. The junction had 10 bases not matched to a gene; V was cut back by 6 bases and J by 3 bases.

The CDR3 is CASRRDRQSYEQYV. The CDR3 DNA follows: TGTGCCAGCCGCCGGGACAGACAATCCTACGAGCAGTACGTC. The chain has TRBV28 and TRBJ2-7, with TRBD1 matching over 7 bases. With V trimmed by 8 bases and J by 1 base, 8 bases remained unmatched. CDR3 length equals 14 residues. Germline V gene data show CDR1 as MDHEN and CDR2 as SYDVKM.

The V gene is TRBV12-3 or TRBV12-4, the J gene TRBJ1-4; 10 bases agree with TRBD1. V was clipped by 11 bases and J by 8 bases; unmatched bases: 20. The CDR3 has 17 residues. The CDR3 region has the DNA TGTGCCGGACCATGCGGGACAGGGGAAGAGCGACGGGAAAAACTGTTTTTT. Translating it yields CAGPCGTGEERREKLFF.

V and J are TRBV3-1 and TRBJ2-2, with TRBD1 matching over 7 bases. Germline CDR1 LGHDT, CDR2 YNNKEL (reference sequence). The CDR3 length is 16 residues. With V trimmed by 4 bases and J by 6 bases, 11 bases remained unmatched. The CDR3, as DNA: TGTGCCAGCAGCCTTAGCAGCCCAACAGGGGCCGGGGAGCTGTTTTTT. Translating it yields CASSLSSPTGAGELFF.

The CDR3 spells CASSSQRGAIPDTQYF. Written as DNA, the CDR3 is TGTGCCAGCAGCTCCCAACGGGGGGCGATTCCAGATACGCAGTATTTT. J is TRBJ2-3 and V is TRBV11-1, with D maybe TRBD2 (7 bases). V lost 4 bases and J lost 4, with 18 bases in between. The CDR3 runs to 16 residues. Germline CDR1 SGHAT, CDR2 FQDESV (reference sequence). The full variable domain, with the rest looked up from reference TRBV11-1 and TRBJ2-3, is EAEVAQSPRYKITEKSQAVAFWCDPISGHATLYWYRQILGQGPELLVQFQDESVVDDSQLPKDRFSAERLKGVDSTLKIQPAELGDSAMYLCASSSQRGAIPDTQYFGPGTRLTVL.